Included here is one TCR beta chain sequence, with context. Each patient presented with locally advanced or metastatic urothelial carcinoma. V was shortened by 2 bases and J by 6 bases, with 18 bases between the two germline ends. Germline CDR1 and CDR2: SQVTM and ANQGSEA. The CDR3 sequence is 15 residues long. These data come from a study of PD-L1 blockade in urothelial cancer. Across the whole study: Patients arrived having already received 0 to 3 prior chemotherapy regimens. Analysis of the blood was performed 3 weeks (second dose) and 6 weeks after treatment start.

Measured with immunoSEQ multiplex PCR; TCRdb has only the in-frame clones, and not every one. The sample gives some 54,000 clones, under 90% of which show up once; 5.5% to 7.5% is in the top ten. This TCR was recovered from a man aged 35 to 55 with urothelial cancer. The chain carries TRBV29-1 and TRBJ2-3; weak D call: TRBD1 (6 bases). Sequences were derived from PBMCs, sampled around atezolizumab (anti-PD-L1) treatment. In DNA form, the CDR3 reads TGCAGCGTTGAATTAAGGGGGAGTGGAAGGGATACGCAGTATTTT. Its translation: CSVELRGSGRDTQYF.